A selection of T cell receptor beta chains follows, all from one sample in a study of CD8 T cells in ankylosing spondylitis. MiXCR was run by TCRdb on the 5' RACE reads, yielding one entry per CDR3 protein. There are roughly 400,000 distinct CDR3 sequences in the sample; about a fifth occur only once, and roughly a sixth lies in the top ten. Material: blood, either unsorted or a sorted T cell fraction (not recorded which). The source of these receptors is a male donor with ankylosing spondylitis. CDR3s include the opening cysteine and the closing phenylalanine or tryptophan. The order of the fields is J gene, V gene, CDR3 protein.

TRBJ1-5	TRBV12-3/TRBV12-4	CASSPRTASNQPQHF
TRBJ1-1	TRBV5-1	CASSLGQGALSEAFF
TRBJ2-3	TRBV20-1	CSRSGGSADTQYF
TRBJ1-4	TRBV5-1	CASNLGQMVNEKLFF
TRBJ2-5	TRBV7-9	CASSVTSGRQETQYF
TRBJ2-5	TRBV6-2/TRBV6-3	CASSRGTGYQETQYF
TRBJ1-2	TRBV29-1	CSVATQGPLFF
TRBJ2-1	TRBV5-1	CASSLHTSGGGNNNEQFF
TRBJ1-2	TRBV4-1	CASSQGQGAGYGYTF
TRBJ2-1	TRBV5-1	CASSSKAGVLNEQFF
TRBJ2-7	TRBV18	CASSPAGSGNYEQYF
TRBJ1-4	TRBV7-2	CASSFSGTVYEKLFF
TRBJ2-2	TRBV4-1	CASSQPGGPGELFF
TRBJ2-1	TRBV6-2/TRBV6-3	CASSSLTQRGRSSYNEQFF
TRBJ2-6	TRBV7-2	CASSLVGPSSGANVLTF
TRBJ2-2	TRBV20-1	CSAAQTGSTGELFF
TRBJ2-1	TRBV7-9	CASSFGRRSYNEQFF
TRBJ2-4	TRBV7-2	CASSSRGQAYKNIQYF
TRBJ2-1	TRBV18	CASSQAGGRFNEQFF
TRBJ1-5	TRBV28	CASSLLLQNQPQHF
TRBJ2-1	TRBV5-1	CASSPMGLAGAEQFF
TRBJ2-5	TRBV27	CASSSGLFQETQYF
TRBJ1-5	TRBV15	CATSRGQGAGNQPQHF
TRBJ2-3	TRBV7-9	CASSPPGAGVTDTQYF
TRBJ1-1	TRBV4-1	CASSQDLYGATNTEAFF
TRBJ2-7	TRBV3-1	CASSQDLGTVNSYEQYF
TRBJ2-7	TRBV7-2	CASSLKTGVVGEQYF
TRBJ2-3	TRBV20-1	CSAQTTAYTDTQYF
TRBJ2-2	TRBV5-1	CASSLGLAGVTGELFF
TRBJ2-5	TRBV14	CASSQRPTGQETQYF
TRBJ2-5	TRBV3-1	CASSPQRNRETQYF
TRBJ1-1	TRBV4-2	CASSQGGLNTEAFF
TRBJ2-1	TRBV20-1	CSARTSGYNEQFF
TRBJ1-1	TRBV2	CASSEVVRRSTEAFF
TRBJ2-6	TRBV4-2	CASSAQVIHSGANVLTF
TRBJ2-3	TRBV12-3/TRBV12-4	CASRPGLAGGDTQYF
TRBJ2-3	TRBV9	CASSVMSPSTDTQYF
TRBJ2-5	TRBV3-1	CASSQDAASGQETQYF
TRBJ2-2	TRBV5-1	CASSFNSRAPANTGELFF
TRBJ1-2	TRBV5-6	CASSLSGIYGYTF